The 2 T cell receptor beta chains given below trace back to one sample, sequenced in a study of cytomegalovirus exposure and HLA in healthy donors (dated by TCRdb to the late 2010s). The library relied on the immunoSEQ multiplex PCR assay. For the multiplex PCR, a mixture combining 60 forward primers for TCR Vbeta segments and 13 reverse primers for TCR Jbeta segments was used. TCRdb took over this immuneACCESS table, retaining in-frame rearrangements with V and J assigned. Such tables are incomplete; in checked studies, under half of the missing clones stem from an unresolved V gene, and the remainder is unexplained. This sample is represented by roughly 180,000 clones; more than 65% of them were singletons. The ten largest clones capture over 2% of the sample. Sequencing was performed on PBMCs. The receptor set was obtained from a woman aged 25-40 years in good health and CMV-seropositive.

The genes are TRBV14 and TRBJ2-7, with 11 bases lining up with TRBD1. The CDR3 totals 16 residues. The germline gives CDR1 SGHDN, CDR2 FVKESK. Germline trimming cut 3 bases from V and 3 bases from J; bases unmatched to any gene: 7. The CDR3 loop reads CASSHRDRGTSYEQYF. The CDR3 DNA reads as TGTGCCAGCAGCCATCGGGACAGGGGGACGAGCTACGAGCAGTACTTC.

The chain employs TRBV4-3 and TRBJ1-4, with 8 bases identical to TRBD1. Per germline, CDR1 LGHNA and CDR2 YSLEER. The CDR3 spans 18 residues. V gave up 0 bases and J gave up 0 bases; unmatched junction bases: 6. The CDR3 spells CASSQDDRGTATNEKLFF. As DNA, the CDR3 is TGCGCCAGCAGCCAAGATGACAGGGGCACAGCAACTAATGAAAAACTGTTTTTT.